Listed below are T cell receptor beta chains from one sample, sequenced in a study of cytomegalovirus exposure and HLA in healthy donors. Method: immunoSEQ multiplex PCR; TCRdb's copy keeps in-frame clones and lacks some. This sample has roughly 170,000 clones, with 80% to 85% found just once. The specimen was PBMCs. These receptors were obtained from a woman aged 18-30 years in good health and CMV-seropositive. Each CDR3 is given with its conserved first and last residue. D genes are given only for firm matches. Expanded clones get a size class; other rows say once, few or many, or leave the size out.

TRBD2 - TRBJ2-7 TRBV7-9 CASSSPSGGAYEQYF TGTGCCAGCAGCTCCCCTAGCGGGGGAGCATACGAGCAGTACTTC
TRBD1 - TRBJ2-7 TRBV23-1 CASSQVPGQGYEQYF TGCGCCAGCAGTCAAGTCCCGGGACAGGGCTACGAGCAGTACTTC
- - TRBJ1-1 TRBV7-6 CASSLLGAGTFSNTEAFF TGTGCCAGCAGCTTACTTGGGGCAGGAACTTTTTCGAACACTGAAGCTTTCTTT
TRBD1 once TRBJ1-1 TRBV29-1 CSVWAGTGNTEAFF TGCAGCGTTTGGGCCGGGACAGGAAACACTGAAGCTTTCTTT
TRBD1 - TRBJ1-5 TRBV5-1 CASSLQGARDQPQHF TGCGCCAGCAGCTTGCAGGGGGCGCGGGATCAGCCCCAGCATTTT
- - TRBJ2-3 TRBV7-9 CASSSGFDTQYF TGTGCCAGCAGCTCGGGTTTCGATACGCAGTATTTT
- - TRBJ1-1 TRBV6-1 CASSARGVVTEAFF TGTGCCAGCAGTGCTCGGGGGGTGGTCACTGAAGCTTTCTTT
- few TRBJ1-5 TRBV6-1 CASSGEVGGNQPQHF TGTGCCAGCAGTGGGGAGGTGGGCGGTAATCAGCCCCAGCATTTT
- - TRBJ2-5 TRBV5-1 CASSLATLGGETQYF TGCGCCAGCAGCTTGGCCACTTTGGGAGGAGAGACCCAGTACTTC
TRBD1 - TRBJ2-7 TRBV5-1 CASSCARHRGPYEQYF TGCGCCAGCAGCTGCGCTCGTCACAGGGGCCCCTACGAGCAGTACTTC
- - TRBJ1-1 TRBV9 CASSVATSGVNTEAFF TGTGCCAGCAGCGTAGCTACTTCAGGGGTGAACACTGAAGCTTTCTTT
TRBD1 - TRBJ2-2 TRBV7-8 CASSLTGANTGELFF TGTGCCAGCAGCTTGACAGGGGCGAACACCGGGGAGCTGTTTTTT
TRBD1 - TRBJ1-2 TRBV19 CASREPGQSYGYTF TGTGCCAGTAGAGAACCGGGACAGAGCTATGGCTACACCTTC
- - TRBJ1-1 TRBV29-1 CSVEGPSFEAFF TGCAGCGTTGAGGGGCCGAGTTTTGAAGCTTTCTTT
TRBD2 - TRBJ2-3 TRBV5-4 CASSAYLAGSTDTQYF TGTGCCAGCAGCGCCTACCTAGCGGGGAGCACAGATACGCAGTATTTT
TRBD1 - TRBJ2-3 TRBV6-1 CASSGLGTGRADTQYF TGTGCCAGCAGTGGACTCGGGACAGGGAGGGCAGATACGCAGTATTTT
TRBD1 - TRBJ2-6 TRBV5-8 CASSSGTASLSGANVLTF TGTGCCAGCAGCTCGGGGACAGCTTCTCTTTCTGGGGCCAACGTCCTGACTTTC
TRBD1 - TRBJ2-1 TRBV6-4 CAKGQGALSYNEQFF TGTGCCAAGGGACAGGGTGCGTTATCCTACAATGAGCAGTTCTTC
TRBD2 - TRBJ2-1 TRBV4-2 CASSQVGTRGPDEQFF TGTGCCAGCAGCCAAGTAGGGACTAGGGGCCCCGATGAGCAGTTCTTC
- - TRBJ2-1 TRBV9 CASSVYGDIGGPLDEQFF TGTGCCAGCAGCGTATACGGGGACATCGGGGGGCCTTTAGATGAGCAGTTCTTC